The 8 T cell receptor beta chains below were found in one sample sequenced in a study of cytomegalovirus exposure and HLA in healthy donors. The PCR used 60 Vbeta and 13 Jbeta primers. Profiling relied on immunoSEQ multiplex PCR, and the TCRdb table lists in-frame clones only, not all of them. The sample holds about 130,000 clones; 84% are singletons and the top ten take less than 3.5%. The material sequenced was PBMCs. The receptor source for this set is a man aged 50-59 years in good health and CMV-seronegative.

The CDR3 spells CAGDRDNSPLHF. As DNA, the CDR3 is TGTGCCGGGGACAGGGATAATTCACCCCTCCACTTT. The chain joins TRBV30 to TRBJ1-6, with 9 bases fitting TRBD1. J gave up 5 bases and V 8 bases, and 1 base lay outside the gene matches. CDR1 GTSNPN and CDR2 SVGIG come from the germline V gene (reference sequence). There are 12 residues in the CDR3.

V gene TRBV6-5 combines with J gene TRBJ2-2; D might be TRBD1 (5 bases). CDR1 is MNHEY and CDR2 is SVGAGI in the germline V gene. V was cut by 2 bases and J by 2 bases, with 6 bases left in between. The CDR3 has 14 amino acids. CDR3 in DNA: TGTGCCAGCAGTTACGACAGAAACACCGGGGAGCTGTTTTTT. Its protein product is CASSYDRNTGELFF.

The chain couples TRBV6-5 to TRBJ2-2; D perhaps matches TRBD2 (5 bases). Germline lookup yields CDR1 MNHEY and CDR2 SVGAGI. CDR3 length: 14 residues. Trimming took off 2 bases at V and 4 bases at J, with 8 bases between the two ends. The CDR3 coding sequence is TGTGCCAGCAGTTACGGAGGAGCCACCGGGGAGCTGTTTTTT. The encoded protein is CASSYGGATGELFF.

The rearrangement uses TRBV13 and TRBJ2-7, with D perhaps matching TRBD2 (5 bases). The CDR3 has 14 residues. Germline CDR1 reads PRHDT; CDR2 reads FYEKMQ (reference sequence). V dropped 1 base and J dropped 3 bases, with 10 bases sitting between them. The CDR3: CASSLVREHYEQYF. The CDR3, as DNA: TGTGCCAGCAGCTTAGTTCGGGAACACTACGAGCAGTACTTC.

The chain links TRBV30 to TRBJ1-3, with a tentative D call TRBD1 (6 bases). The CDR3 extends over 14 amino acids. Per the germline V gene, CDR1 is GTSNPN and CDR2 is SVGIG (reference sequence). Trimming pared 5 bases from V and 3 bases from J, leaving 14 bases between. DNA for the CDR3: TGTGCCTGGGAGGGGGGGGCATTTGGAAACACCATATATTTT. This translates into CAWEGGAFGNTIYF.

CDR3 loop: CASSERLAGDNEQFF. The CDR3 DNA is TGTGCCAGCAGTGAGAGACTAGCGGGGGACAATGAGCAGTTCTTC. The chain employs TRBV6-1 and TRBJ2-1, with 12 positions matching TRBD2. With V trimmed by 3 bases and J by 5 bases, 2 bases remained unmatched. The CDR3 has 15 residues. Germline V gene data show CDR1 as MNHNS and CDR2 as SASEGT.

This chain joins TRBV7-9 and TRBJ1-2; TRBD1 aligns across 7 bases. CDR1 SEHNR and CDR2 FQNEAQ come from the germline V gene (reference sequence). This CDR3 spans 14 amino acids. The V segment lost 5 bases and the J segment 7 bases; nucleotides outside the gene matches: 10. The CDR3 protein is CASSGNRGRVGYTF. CDR3 sequence (DNA): TGTGCCAGCAGCGGAAACAGGGGAAGGGTTGGCTACACCTTC.

This chain links TRBV5-6 with TRBJ2-3; 8 nucleotides match TRBD1. Looked up from germline, CDR1 is SGHDT and CDR2 is YYEEEE. V was pared by 1 base and J by 0 bases, with 7 bases of the junction left unmatched. The CDR3 covers 17 residues. DNA of the CDR3: TGTGCCAGCAGCTTGTTCCTGACAGGGGTGAGCACAGATACGCAGTATTTT. This translates into CASSLFLTGVSTDTQYF.